This TCR beta chain emerged from a study of Ad26.COV2.S vaccination and SARS-CoV-2 variants (dated by TCRdb to the early 2020s). About the study as a whole: Vaccine-arm donors were drawn from COV1001, a multicentre, randomized, double-blind, placebo-controlled phase I-IIa trial of Ad26.COV2.S in healthy adults. The TCR-sequenced set comprised about 32 samples: some 20 Ad26.COV2.S vaccine recipients, 5 placebo recipients and 8 SARS-CoV-2 convalescent individuals. Ad26.COV2.S was administered intramuscularly at a dose of 5x10^10 or 1x10^11 viral particles, either as one shot or as two shots given 56 days apart. Throughout the experiments and outcome assessment, investigators stayed blinded to trial group allocation. Trial participants were randomized into five groups of five: low-dose or high-dose Ad26.COV2.S given once or twice, or placebo on both occasions. TCRbeta repertoire sequencing served as the tool for gauging how specific and how broad the SARS-CoV-2-reactive T cell receptors were following Ad26.COV2.S vaccination.

The immunoSEQ Assay was used to sequence TCRbeta CDR3 regions. After extraction, genomic DNA underwent amplification by bias-controlled multiplex PCR, followed by high-throughput sequencing. In the paper's pipeline: To quantify the absolute abundance of every unique TCRbeta CDR3 region, sequences were collapsed and filtered. T cell fraction was estimated by normalizing TCRbeta template counts to usable DNA, which was measured by amplifying reference genes present in all nucleated cells. Repertoire TCRs were annotated as SARS-CoV-2-specific when V gene, CDR3 amino acid sequence and J gene were exactly matched to a known reactive TCR set. The reference SARS-CoV-2 TCR set was obtained from MIRA and was filtered for enrichment in COVID-19-positive ImmuneCODE repertoires, whereby public or cross-reactive TCRs were removed. Using the MIRA antigens, annotated TCRs were further analysed by specific ORF or by position within an ORF. Depth was the summed frequency of annotated unique rearrangements, while breadth was defined as annotated unique rearrangements over total unique productive rearrangements. Two-sided Wilcoxon rank-sum tests were used to compare TCR breadth between groups. The immuneACCESS repertoire file appears here via TCRdb, limited to in-frame rearrangements. These files lack a portion of the clones; in checked studies, under half of the deficit traces to unresolved V genes, and the cause of the others is not known. V, J and clone size are taken as reported in that table, and D and trimming were inferred from the DNA itself. This sample is represented by 320,000 or so clones; under 90% of them were singletons. The top ten hold 5% to 6.5% of the sample.

The treatment or condition label of this sample denotes: around 19 received Ad26.COV2.S at low or high dose, single or two shots; 5 received placebo; per-sample allocation not given. Repertoires of vaccine and placebo recipients were sequenced from samples collected on day 63 after the first injection. In Cohort 1b, fewer than 30 adults aged 18-55 years were enrolled at a single site in Boston, USA, between 29 July and 7 August 2020. Ad26.COV2.S was a replication-incompetent adenovirus type 26 vector that expressed a prefusion-stabilized SARS-CoV-2 spike protein derived from the original Wuhan strain. The CDR3 measures 15 amino acids from cysteine to phenylalanine. Left in the record is the CDR3 DNA by itself, 45 bases read in frame from the first base. Taken from the germline V gene (reference sequence), the CDR1 and CDR2 loops are LGHDT and YNNKEL. Trimming costs V 3 bases and J 7 bases, and their ends lie 15 bases apart.

The table lists this clone with a count of one. The antigen it recognizes is unknown. Base quality data are lacking; no much larger clone is found one base away. Beyond this particular receptor, the publication reports: The authors noted that total T cell responses may have been underestimated by the TCR breadth and depth analyses. Comparing responses between vaccine doses or regimens was not something the study was powered to do. Spike-specific TCR breadth was higher in Ad26.COV2.S recipients than in placebo recipients (P = 0.0014). Vaccine and placebo recipients had similar non-spike TCR breadth, a finding consistent with the vaccine containing only spike. After vaccination, spike-specific CD8+ and CD4+ T cell responses were reported to show substantial breadth.

The specimen comprised peripheral blood, sampled in a trial of Ad26.COV2.S vaccine versus placebo. The rearrangement combines TRBV3-1 (or the pseudogene TRBV3-2) with TRBJ1-4; D gene: possibly TRBD1, on 6 matching bases. The origin of this receptor is a person between 18 and 60 years old who received the Ad26.COV2.S COVID-19 vaccine or a placebo. The CDR3 amino acid sequence is: CASSHNRGRGEKLFF. The nucleotides read TGTGCCAGCAGCCACAATAGGGGGAGGGGTGAAAAACTGTTTTTT.